These T cell receptor beta chains were read from a single sample in a study of metastatic and nonmetastatic thyroid tumors. TCRdb re-processed the PCR reads through MiXCR. The sample has about 90,000 clones, around 9.1% seen once; the top ten hold roughly 9%. Sequencing input: blood. The receptor source for this set is a female donor with papillary thyroid cancer or a benign thyroid nodule (not recorded which). Some clones in this sample may be carry-over from other donors' samples. Both conserved end residues are part of each CDR3. The D gene is left open where the match is weak. A clone size is listed for some rows: how often the clone was seen (once, few, many), or a class if it is expanded.

13 many TRBJ1-2 TRBV11-1 TRBD1 CASSADRGHGYTF TGTGCCAGCAGCGCAGACAGGGGCCATGGCTACACCTTC
14 many TRBJ2-1 TRBV20-1 TRBD2 CSAKSGSSYNEQFF TGCAGTGCAAAGAGCGGGAGCTCCTACAATGAGCAGTTCTTC
14 few TRBJ2-2 TRBV30 - CACTPLRNTGELFF TGTGCCTGTACCCCCCTAAGGAACACCGGGGAGCTGTTTTTT
14 few TRBJ1-2 TRBV30 - CAWDVGAANYGYTF TGTGCCTGGGACGTCGGGGCAGCTAACTATGGCTACACCTTC
15 many TRBJ1-5 TRBV2 - CASSENRAPGQPQHF TGTGCCAGCAGTGAGAATAGGGCCCCAGGTCAGCCCCAGCATTTT
15 many TRBJ2-5 TRBV24-1 - CATSDPKTVQETQYF TGTGCCACCAGTGATCCAAAGACAGTCCAAGAGACCCAGTACTTC
17 many TRBJ2-1 TRBV7-9 TRBD2 CASSLSLAGELRGEQFF TGTGCCAGCAGCTTAAGTCTAGCGGGGGAGCTTCGCGGGGAGCAGTTCTTC
18 many TRBJ1-2 TRBV28 - CASSLPLGGGEGHYGYTF TGTGCCAGCAGTTTGCCCCTGGGGGGGGGCGAGGGACACTATGGCTACACCTTC
17 many TRBJ1-2 TRBV4-2 TRBD1 CASRHARTGAGGDGYTF TGTGCCAGCAGACACGCCCGGACAGGGGCGGGGGGGGATGGCTACACCTTC
14 many TRBJ1-2 TRBV6-1 - CATQKPGGGYGYTF TGTGCCACCCAGAAACCGGGGGGGGGGTATGGCTACACCTTC
14 many TRBJ2-7 TRBV5-4 TRBD2 CASSFLTSVREQYF TGTGCCAGCAGCTTCCTTACTAGCGTCCGCGAGCAGTACTTC
14 many TRBJ1-1 TRBV20-1 - CSAHPPGVGTEAFF TGCAGTGCCCACCCTCCGGGGGTTGGTACTGAAGCTTTCTTT
14 few TRBJ2-3 TRBV12-3/TRBV12-4 - CASSIDSFTDTQYF TGTGCCAGCAGTATTGACTCTTTCACAGATACGCAGTATTTT
14 many TRBJ1-6 TRBV9 TRBD1 CASIRGQGNSPLHF TGTGCCAGCATTAGGGGACAGGGAAATTCACCCCTCCACTTT
16 many TRBJ1-2 TRBV6-1 - CATGLRTATFSYGYTF TGTGCCACCGGTCTACGGACAGCAACCTTCTCTTATGGCTACACCTTC
11 - TRBJ1-2 TRBV28 TRBD1 CASIQGCGYTF TGTGCCAGCATACAGGGGTGTGGCTACACCTTC
15 many TRBJ1-5 TRBV15 - CATSRARNSNQPQHF TGTGCCACCAGCAGAGCGAGAAATAGCAATCAGCCCCAGCATTTT
15 many TRBJ1-2 TRBV7-2 - CASSPDLRGGYGYTF TGTGCCAGCAGCCCCGATTTACGGGGCGGCTATGGCTACACCTTC
15 many TRBJ1-2 TRBV30 TRBD1 CAWNHPGQGGYGYTF TGTGCCTGGAATCACCCCGGACAGGGCGGCTATGGCTACACCTTC
13 many TRBJ1-3 TRBV3-1 TRBD1 CASRPGQGNTIYF TGTGCCAGCAGGCCGGGACAGGGGAACACCATATATTTT
13 many TRBJ1-5 TRBV6-1 - CASMFDNNQPQHF TGTGCCAGCATGTTCGACAATAATCAGCCCCAGCATTTT
15 few TRBJ2-2 TRBV6-6 - CASSYSEANTGELFF TGTGCCAGCAGTTACTCTGAAGCGAACACCGGGGAGCTGTTTTTT
16 many TRBJ1-6 TRBV6-1 - CASSEVGERINSPLHF TGTGCCAGCAGTGAAGTAGGTGAGAGGATTAATTCACCCCTCCACTTT
16 many TRBJ1-6 TRBV6-1 TRBD1 CASSRQGTVYNSPLHF TGTGCCAGCAGTCGACAGGGGACGGTTTATAATTCACCCCTCCACTTT
16 - TRBJ1-1 TRBV11-2 - CASSSRDSGGNTEAFF TGTGCCAGCAGCTCACGGGACTCTGGGGGGAACACTGAAGCTTTCTTT
13 few TRBJ2-2 TRBV12-3/TRBV12-4 - CASSAFNTGELFF TGTGCCAGCTCGGCTTTCAACACCGGGGAGCTGTTTTTT
14 many TRBJ2-5 TRBV6-1 TRBD1 CASKRTQQGETQYF TGTGCCAGTAAAAGGACCCAACAGGGGGAGACCCAGTACTTC
13 many TRBJ2-2 TRBV6-1 - CASRPTSTGELFF TGTGCCAGCAGACCGACTAGTACAGGGGAGCTGTTTTTT
16 few TRBJ1-4 TRBV19 TRBD1 CASSIDMGQKREKLFF TGTGCCAGTAGTATAGATATGGGACAGAAACGTGAAAAACTGTTTTTT
13 few TRBJ2-3 TRBV6-2/TRBV6-3 - CASSYQVADTQYF TGTGCCAGCAGTTACCAAGTGGCAGATACGCAGTATTTT
13 many TRBJ1-3 TRBV7-9 - CASQVLSGNTIYF TGTGCCAGCCAGGTCCTCTCTGGAAACACCATATATTTT
16 many TRBJ2-2 TRBV3-1 TRBD1 CASSRTQGANTGELFF TGTGCCAGCAGCCGAACACAGGGGGCTAACACCGGGGAGCTGTTTTTT
17 few TRBJ1-6 TRBV6-2/TRBV6-3 TRBD1 CASSYSTGTGFNSPLHF TGTGCCAGCAGTTACTCGACCGGGACAGGGTTTAATTCACCCCTCCACTTT
12 few TRBJ1-1 TRBV6-1 - CASRGFSTESFF TGTGCCAGCAGAGGGTTTAGCACTGAATCTTTCTTT
13 many TRBJ2-7 TRBV10-2 - CASGKSRIYEQYF TGCGCCAGTGGTAAGAGCAGGATCTACGAGCAGTACTTC
16 many TRBJ2-3 TRBV27 - CASSDSGWPSTDTQYF TGTGCCAGCAGTGATTCAGGGTGGCCGAGCACAGATACGCAGTATTTT
14 many TRBJ2-3 TRBV2 - CASSELTSTDTQYF TGTGCCAGCAGTGAATTGACTAGCACAGATACGCAGTATTTT
15 - TRBJ1-6 TRBV4-1 TRBD1 CASIVQGNQNSPLHF TGCGCCAGCATCGTACAGGGGAACCAGAATTCACCTCTCCACTTT
15 many TRBJ1-2 TRBV12-3/TRBV12-4 - CASSLTLQGGYGYTF TGTGCCAGCAGTTTAACCCTCCAGGGTGGCTATGGCTACACCTTC
14 few TRBJ1-2 TRBV12-3/TRBV12-4 - CASSLLAGSHGYTF TGTGCCAGCAGTTTATTAGCAGGGTCGCATGGCTACACCTTC
13 many TRBJ2-3 TRBV11-2 TRBD2 CASGRAVEDTQYF TGTGCCAGCGGGAGGGCGGTAGAAGATACGCAGTATTTT
16 many TRBJ1-5 TRBV6-5 - CASSYSRGGGNQPQHF TGTGCCAGCAGTTACTCAAGGGGCGGAGGCAATCAGCCCCAGCATTTT
14 few TRBJ1-1 TRBV6-2/TRBV6-3 - CASSYLGVANEDFF TGTGCCAGCAGTTACTTGGGGGTGGCCAATGAAGATTTCTTT
12 many TRBJ2-5 TRBV30 TRBD2 CAWESGGETQYF TGTGCCTGGGAAAGCGGGGGTGAGACCCAGTACTTC
18 many TRBJ1-2 TRBV18 TRBD1 CASSPNRALLRDREGYTF TGTGCCAGCTCACCCAACCGGGCCCTTCTCCGGGACAGGGAAGGCTACACCTTC
15 - TRBJ1-2 TRBV4-1 - CASSQGPGPGYGYTF TGCGCCAGCAGCCAAGGTCCAGGGCCAGGCTATGGCTACACCTTC